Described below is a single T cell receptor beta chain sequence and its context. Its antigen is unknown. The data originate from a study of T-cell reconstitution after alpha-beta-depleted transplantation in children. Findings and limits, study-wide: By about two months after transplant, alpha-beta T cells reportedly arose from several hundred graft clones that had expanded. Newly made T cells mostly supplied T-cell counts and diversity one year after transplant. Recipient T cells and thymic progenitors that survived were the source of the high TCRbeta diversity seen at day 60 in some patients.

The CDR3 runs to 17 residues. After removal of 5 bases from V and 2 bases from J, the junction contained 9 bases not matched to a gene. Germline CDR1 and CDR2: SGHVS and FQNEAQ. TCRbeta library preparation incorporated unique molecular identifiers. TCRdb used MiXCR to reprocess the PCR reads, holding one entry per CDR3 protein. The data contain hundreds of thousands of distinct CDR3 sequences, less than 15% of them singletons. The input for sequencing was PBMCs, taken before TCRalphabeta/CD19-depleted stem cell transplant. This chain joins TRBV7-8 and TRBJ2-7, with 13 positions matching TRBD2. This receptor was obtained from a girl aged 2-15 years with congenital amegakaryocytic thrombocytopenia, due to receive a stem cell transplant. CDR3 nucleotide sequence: TGTGCCAGCAGCCCTTTAAGGACTAGCGGGAGCCCCTACGAGCAGTACTTC. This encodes CASSPLRTSGSPYEQYF.